The clone carrying this TCR beta chain came up a few times. Additional DNA sequences in this sample encode the identical CDR3. These data are taken from a study of shared clonotypes between healthy human individuals. The naive CD8 fraction comprised CD45RO-negative cells positively selected for CCR7 and excluded terminally differentiated effector memory CD45RA+ cells. CDR1 and CDR2 (germline): MNHEY, SMNVEV (reference sequence). V dropped 3 bases and J dropped 3 bases, with 3 bases sitting between them. CDR3 length equals 12 residues. Measured with immunoSEQ multiplex PCR; TCRdb has only the in-frame clones, and not every one. The data show millions of clones, about 95% seen once.

This rearrangement joins TRBV27 to TRBJ1-5; D gene uncertain. The sequence came from a man younger than 35 in good health. The specimen sequenced was naive CD8+ T cells sorted from blood. CDR3 DNA: TGTGCCAGCAGTTTCCCCAATCAGCCCCAGCATTTT. Its translation: CASSFPNQPQHF.